The 3 T cell receptor beta chains listed next were all sequenced from one sample in a study of blood T cell repertoires in COVID-19. Libraries were prepared by immunoSEQ multiplex PCR; TCRdb keeps only in-frame clonotypes and omits some of them. This sample has roughly 65,000 clones, with approximately 85% found just once. The sample consisted of peripheral blood. The origin of the receptors is a woman aged 80 or over with active or convalescent COVID-19.

In this sample, this clone turned up once. This chain links TRBV15 with TRBJ2-7; 14 bases line up with TRBD2. The CDR3 spans 15 residues. Germline V gives CDR1 LNHNV, CDR2 YYDKDF (reference sequence). The trim removed 0 bases at V and 8 bases at J, leaving 3 bases unmatched. The CDR3 region is CATSREGLAGEQQYF. CDR3 DNA: TGTGCCACCAGCAGAGAGGGACTAGCGGGGGAACAGCAGTACTTC.

The chain couples TRBV9 to TRBJ2-3; TRBD2 aligns across 10 bases. From germline, CDR1 is SGDLS and CDR2 YYNGEE. The V segment lost 0 bases and the J segment 1 base; nucleotides outside the gene matches: 2. The CDR3 covers 16 residues. CDR3 in amino acids: CASSVGLAGGTDTQYF. DNA for the CDR3: TGTGCCAGCAGCGTAGGGCTAGCGGGGGGCACAGATACGCAGTATTTT. Full variable domain (missing parts from reference TRBV9 and TRBJ2-3): DSGVTQTPKHLITATGQRVTLRCSPRSGDLSVYWYQQSLDQGLQFLIQYYNGEERAKGNILERFSAQQFPDLHSELNLSSLELGDSALYFCASSVGLAGGTDTQYFGPGTRLTVL.

The gene calls are TRBV6-5 and TRBJ1-4; D might be TRBD1 (5 bases). V was cut by 2 bases and J by 1 base, with 8 bases left in between. CDR1 MNHEY and CDR2 SVGAGI come from the germline V gene. CDR3 length: 15 amino acids. CDR3 sequence: CASSYEGLTNEKLFF. CDR3 sequence (DNA): TGTGCCAGCAGTTACGAGGGACTAACTAATGAAAAACTGTTTTTT.